The subject of this entry is one T cell receptor beta chain. This entry is derived from a study of patients and donors after allogeneic stem cell transplantation. Per the germline V gene, CDR1 is SGHAT and CDR2 is FQNNGV. The CDR3 covers 14 residues. Trimming cost V 0 bases and J 6 bases, with 9 bases left between them. MiXCR was run by TCRdb on the RT-PCR reads, yielding one entry per CDR3 protein. The sample consists of 400,000 to 500,000 distinct CDR3 sequences, around 15% of them appearing once. The sequenced sample was blood, either unsorted or a sorted T cell fraction (not recorded which). The chain uses TRBV11-2 and TRBJ2-1; D remains unclear. This TCR was sampled from a human donor who was either an allogeneic HSCT recipient or a stem cell or donor lymphocyte infusion donor (not recorded which). It is not recorded whose cells these are; they may come from a transplant donor. The CDR3, as DNA: TGTGCCAGCAGCTTAGATCGGGTCGGCAATGAGCAGTTCTTC. Translation gives CASSLDRVGNEQFF.